The clone carrying this T cell receptor (beta chain) was seen only a few times. Its specificity is not known. Germline V gene lookup returns CDR1 SGHDT and CDR2 YYEEEE. The length of the CDR3 is 17 residues. V gave up 0 bases and J gave up 1 base, with 13 bases separating them. Sequenced material consisted of expressed TCRB transcripts (all of the isolated RNA was reverse transcribed). Repertoires were generated with immunoSEQ multiplex PCR, while TCRdb's copy carries only in-frame clones and drops some. The repertoire has around 600,000 clones, over 10% of them found once; the top ten carry 0.095% to 0.15%. The sample comes from a study of beta chain features in type 1 diabetes. Study results and limitations: There was a moderate but significant shortening of TCRB CDR3s in all four CD4+ subsets of Type 1 diabetes patients.

The chain recombines TRBV5-6 with TRBJ2-2; either TRBD1 or TRBD2 may supply D (5 bases each). This TCR was recovered from a man aged 25 to 40 with type 1 diabetes. Source material: naive CD4+ T cells from blood. DNA of the CDR3: TGTGCCAGCAGCTTGGACACTGGGACGGTGAACACCGGGGAGCTGTTTTTT. Encoded protein: CASSLDTGTVNTGELFF.